What follows are 13 T cell receptor beta chains derived from one specimen sequenced in a study of OX40 agonist ivuxolimab in advanced cancers. Produced via immunoSEQ multiplex PCR; TCRdb's table is partial and in-frame only. The data hold 20,000 to 25,000 clones, with roughly three quarters observed a single time. The sample here was CD4+ or CD8+ T cells sorted from blood, taken in a trial of the OX40 agonist ivuxolimab. The origin of the receptors is an adult with an advanced solid tumor such as melanoma, head and neck, liver or kidney cancer.

For the CDR3, the DNA is TGTGCCAGCAGTGAATCAAAGAGTTATAGCAATCAGCCCCAGCATTTT. It specifies CASSESKSYSNQPQHF. This chain connects TRBV6-1 to TRBJ1-5; D not certain. V was shortened by 2 bases and J by 0 bases, with 11 bases between the two germline ends. Looked up from germline, CDR1 is MNHNS and CDR2 is SASEGT. CDR3 size: 16 residues.

The V and J genes are TRBV15 and TRBJ2-5; 11 nucleotides line up with TRBD2. The CDR3 loop spans 15 amino acids. Germline V gene sequence: CDR1 LNHNV, CDR2 YYDKDF (reference sequence). V was pared by 3 bases and J by 5 bases, with 5 bases of the junction left unmatched. The CDR3 spells CATSRIAGGPETQYF. The CDR3 DNA sequence: TGTGCCACCAGCAGGATAGCGGGGGGGCCTGAGACCCAGTACTTC.

This chain joins TRBV9 and TRBJ1-5; D ambiguous. The CDR3 covers 16 residues. V was trimmed by 4 bases and J by 0 bases, leaving 14 bases between them. Germline CDR1 and CDR2: SGDLS and YYNGEE. The CDR3 bases are TGTGCCAGCAGCCCTTACGTGGGAAGTAGCAATCAGCCCCAGCATTTT. This translates into CASSPYVGSSNQPQHF.

This rearrangement joins TRBV2 to TRBJ1-6; a possible D gene is TRBD1 (5 bases). V lost 9 bases and J lost 7, with 16 bases in between. The CDR3 is 14 residues long. The V gene's germline CDR1 is SNHLY and CDR2 FYNNEI. DNA of the CDR3: TGTGCCAGGGGGGGGGTGGAGGGGAATTCACCCCTCCACTTT. Amino acids: CARGGVEGNSPLHF.

V gene TRBV4-1 combines with J gene TRBJ2-2, with D possibly matching TRBD2 (5 bases). Germline V CDR1 and CDR2: MGHRA, YSYEKL. The CDR3 totals 15 residues. V was clipped by 1 base and J by 5 bases, with 11 bases between them. The DNA of the CDR3 is TGCGCCAGCAGCCAAGCTCTAGCCCAAACCGGGGAGCTGTTTTTT. Translation: CASSQALAQTGELFF.

The chain has TRBV5-8 and TRBJ2-1; D remains ambiguous. Trimming removed 2 bases from V and 0 bases from J, with 6 bases in between. Germline V CDR1 and CDR2: SGHTS, YDEGEE. The CDR3 consists of 14 residues. The CDR3 spells CASSFGFSYNEQFF. The CDR3 DNA is TGTGCCAGCAGCTTTGGCTTCTCCTACAATGAGCAGTTCTTC.

This chain connects TRBV6-5 to TRBJ1-3; unclear D gene. The germline V and J ends were trimmed by 4 bases and 0 bases, with 4 bases remaining between them. This CDR3 region has 13 residues. From germline, CDR1 is MNHEY and CDR2 SVGAGI. This CDR3 is CASSLFSGNTIYF. In DNA, the CDR3 is TGTGCCAGCAGTTTATTCTCTGGAAACACCATATATTTT.

CDR3 amino acids: CASSAGGPRQGSYEQYF. CDR3 bases: TGTGCCAGCAGCGCAGGGGGGCCTCGACAGGGTTCCTACGAGCAGTACTTC. V usage is TRBV5-4 and J usage is TRBJ2-7, with D tentatively TRBD1 (7 bases). There are 17 residues in the CDR3. CDR1 and CDR2 from the germline V gene are SGHNT and YYREEE (reference sequence). V lost 4 bases and J 1 base, leaving 21 bases between the germline ends. Filled out from reference TRBV5-4 and TRBJ2-7, the complete variable domain reads ETGVTQSPTHLIKTRGQQVTLRCSSQSGHNTVSWYQQALGQGPQFIFQYYREEENGRGNFPPRFSGLQFPNYSSELNVNALELDDSALYLCASSAGGPRQGSYEQYFGPGTRLTVT.

The gene calls are TRBV7-9 and TRBJ2-1; D gene ambiguous. The CDR3 sequence is 14 residues long. CDR1 and CDR2 (germline): SEHNR, FQNEAQ (reference sequence). V was cut by 7 bases and J by 4 bases, with 14 bases left in between. CDR3 sequence (DNA): TGTGCCAGCACCCATACCGGTCATTACAATGAGCAGTTCTTC. Its translation: CASTHTGHYNEQFF.

The chain couples TRBV28 to TRBJ1-1; D remains ambiguous. V shed 2 bases and J shed 3 bases, with 13 bases lying between them. Germline V gene data show CDR1 as MDHEN and CDR2 as SYDVKM. There are 15 residues in the CDR3. The CDR3: CASSLPGLRYTEAFF. Written as DNA, the CDR3 is TGTGCCAGCAGTTTACCGGGGTTGCGATACACTGAAGCTTTCTTT.

V gene TRBV5-4 combines with J gene TRBJ2-7; 11 bases are a match to TRBD2. CDR1 and CDR2 from the germline V gene are SGHNT and YYREEE (reference sequence). J was trimmed by 3 bases and V by 4 bases; bases with no gene match: 15. The CDR3 loop spans 18 amino acids. The CDR3 here is CASSPIRTSGPNFYEQYF. The CDR3 DNA reads TGTGCCAGCAGCCCCATAAGGACTAGCGGGCCAAACTTCTACGAGCAGTACTTC. Filled out from reference TRBV5-4 and TRBJ2-7, the complete variable domain reads ETGVTQSPTHLIKTRGQQVTLRCSSQSGHNTVSWYQQALGQGPQFIFQYYREEENGRGNFPPRFSGLQFPNYSSELNVNALELDDSALYLCASSPIRTSGPNFYEQYFGPGTRLTVT.

The rearrangement joins TRBV4-2 to TRBJ1-5, with a weak D call TRBD1 (5 bases). The CDR3 sequence is 16 residues long. From germline, CDR1 is LGHNA and CDR2 YNFKEQ. V lost 1 base and J lost 5, with 15 bases in between. DNA of the CDR3: TGTGCCAGCAGCCAAGTCGGCCAGGGTGCCGATCAGCCCCAGCATTTT. This codes for CASSQVGQGADQPQHF.

The chain links TRBV10-3 to TRBJ2-3; no clear D. In germline, CDR1 is ENHRY, CDR2 SYGVKD. Trimming took off 3 bases at V and 3 bases at J, with 13 bases between the two ends. This CDR3 spans 15 amino acids. CDR3 loop: CAISESPSATDTQYF. The CDR3 nucleotides read TGTGCCATCAGTGAATCCCCCTCCGCGACAGATACGCAGTATTTT.